What follows is one TCR beta chain and its context. Original processing methods: The assay estimated nucleated cells by amplifying reference gene primers. The assay was immunoSEQ multiplex PCR, and TCRdb's table has in-frame clones only and misses some. V and J calls and clone size are as listed in that table; D and trimming were resolved from the DNA. The top ten hold 7% to 9% of the sample, which has 40,000 to 45,000 clones, 86% seen once. This specimen belongs to a study of blood T cell repertoires in COVID-19. Study background: Samples representing acute and convalescent COVID-19 were sourced from the United States, Italy and Spain. PBMCs, B-cell-depleted T cells, or T cells provided the cDNA or gDNA that made up the material.

The CDR3 is 12 amino acids. V was pared by 2 bases and J by 4 bases, with 5 bases between. Germline-derived CDR1 and CDR2 are KGHSY and FQNENV. The receptor's source is a man in his sixties with active COVID-19. The rearrangement links TRBV16 to TRBJ1-2; D perhaps matches TRBD1 (5 bases). The sequenced sample was peripheral blood. The CDR3 region has the DNA TGTGCCAGCAGCCAAGACAGCTATGGCTACACCTTC. Residues: CASSQDSYGYTF. The whole variable domain, filled in from reference TRBV16 and TRBJ1-2, reads GEEVAQTPKHLVRGEGQKAKLYCAPIKGHSYVFWYQQVLKNEFKFLISFQNENVFDETGMPKERFSAKCLPNSPCSLEIQATKLEDSAVYFCASSQDSYGYTFGSGTRLTVV.